Shown below are 15 T cell receptor beta chains from a single sample sequenced in a study of T-cell reconstitution after alpha-beta-depleted transplantation in children. The library targeted TCRbeta and was prepared with unique molecular identifiers. TCRdb re-called the PCR reads through MiXCR, storing one row per CDR3 protein. The sample lists about 300,000 distinct CDR3 sequences, over 9% seen once, with over 6% in the top ten. Specimen: PBMCs, collected before TCRalphabeta/CD19-depleted stem cell transplant. All receptors come from a boy under two years old with acute myeloid leukemia, due to receive a stem cell transplant.

Concerning this clonotype: No conserved phenylalanine or tryptophan ends this CDR3, so it is likely a read error. DNA for the CDR3: TGTGCCAGCAGCTTAGCGGCACGAGGGGCGGACATTCAGTACTCC. Its translation is CASSLAARGADIQYS. This chain joins TRBV7-6 and TRBJ2-4; possibly TRBD1 or TRBD2 for D (5 bases each). This CDR3 is built from 15 residues. Germline CDR1 and CDR2: SGHVS and FNYEAQ. V was pared by 0 bases and J by 8 bases, with 14 bases between.

This clonotype showed up just a few times. The chain carries TRBV2 and TRBJ2-3; 7 bases agree with TRBD1. J was trimmed by 11 bases and V by 1 base; bases with no gene match: 6. The CDR3 has 13 amino acids. CDR1 and CDR2 from the germline V gene are SNHLY and FYNNEI. The CDR3 reads CASSEVDRAGQYF. CDR3 DNA sequence: TGTGCCAGCAGTGAAGTTGACAGGGCTGGGCAGTATTTT.

This clonotype was detected many times. This sequence joins TRBV4-3 and TRBJ2-2; D is uncertain. Trimming cost V 1 base and J 6 bases, with 9 bases left between them. Germline values: CDR1 LGHNA, CDR2 YSLEER. The CDR3 sequence is 14 residues long. CDR3 sequence: CASSQGRPSGELFF. CDR3 sequence (DNA): TGCGCCAGCAGCCAAGGACGGCCGTCCGGGGAGCTGTTTTTT.

The chain's CDR3 is CASSPLANTGELFF. DNA of the CDR3: TGTGCCAGCAGTCCACTCGCGAACACCGGGGAGCTGTTTTTT. This chain links TRBV12-3 or TRBV12-4 with TRBJ2-2; D unclear. The V and J ends lost 5 bases and 0 bases respectively, with 7 bases between them. This CDR3 is built from 14 residues.

This clonotype was seen ten or more times. The chain employs TRBV29-1 and TRBJ1-4, with a possible D match to TRBD1 (5 bases). The CDR3 loop spans 12 amino acids. The V gene lost 7 bases and the J gene lost 3 bases, with 9 bases spanning the gap. Germline assignment: CDR1 SQVTM and CDR2 ANQGSEA. The CDR3 DNA follows: TGCAGCGCAGGGTTATCTAATGAAAAACTGTTTTTT. It is translated as CSAGLSNEKLFF.

There are many counts of this clonotype. This sequence joins TRBV27 and TRBJ2-1; a possible D gene is TRBD2 (6 bases). This CDR3 is built from 14 residues. V dropped 6 bases and J dropped 6 bases, with 15 bases sitting between them. Germline CDR1 reads MNHEY; CDR2 reads SMNVEV (reference sequence). The CDR3 region is CASSVRRGLNEQFF. The CDR3 region has the DNA TGTGCCAGCAGCGTGCGGAGGGGCCTCAATGAGCAGTTCTTC.

This clonotype was observed many times. The chain joins TRBV6-2 or TRBV6-3 to TRBJ1-2; D may be TRBD1 (5 bases). This CDR3 has 12 amino acids. Looked up from germline, CDR1 is MNHEY and CDR2 is SVGEGT. Trimming cost V 5 bases and J 6 bases, with 10 bases left between them. DNA of the CDR3: TGTGCCAGCAGTGATCCAGGGAATGGCTACACCTTC. Translated: CASSDPGNGYTF.

This clonotype appeared many times. This chain uses TRBV7-2 with TRBJ2-5; a weak D match, TRBD1 (6 bases). Trimming shortened V by 6 bases and J by 5 bases, and 13 bases separated the two germline ends. Germline CDR1 reads SGHTA; CDR2 reads FQGNSA. CDR3 length equals 13 residues. CDR3 sequence reads: CASRPDRIETQYF. The CDR3 bases are TGTGCCAGCAGACCCGACAGGATCGAGACCCAGTACTTC.

At least ten counts were recorded for this clonotype. V is TRBV19 and J is TRBJ2-7; the match to TRBD2 covers 15 bases. The CDR3 has 15 amino acids. V dropped 6 bases and J dropped 7; count of bases not matched to a gene: 7. Germline CDR1 LNHDA, CDR2 SQIVND (reference sequence). The chain's CDR3 is CASSTGTSGRMEQYF. The CDR3 DNA is TGTGCCAGTAGCACCGGGACTAGCGGGAGGATGGAGCAGTACTTC. The complete variable domain, with remaining parts taken from reference TRBV19 and TRBJ2-7, reads DGGITQSPKYLFRKEGQNVTLSCEQNLNHDAMYWYRQDPGQGLRLIYYSQIVNDFQKGDIAEGYSVSREKKESFPLTVTSAQKNPTAFYLCASSTGTSGRMEQYFGPGTRLTVT.

This clonotype was seen only a few times. The gene calls are TRBV3-1 and TRBJ2-1; tentatively, D is TRBD2 (7 bases). This CDR3 contains 17 residues. V was trimmed by 1 base and J by 0 bases, leaving 13 bases between them. CDR1 is LGHDT and CDR2 is YNNKEL in the germline V gene (reference sequence). The CDR3 DNA follows: TGTGCCAGCAGCCAAGGGGGGGGGGGCGGCTCCTACAATGAGCAGTTCTTC. Protein product: CASSQGGGGGSYNEQFF.

The table lists this clonotype with a few counts. This chain connects TRBV6-1 to TRBJ1-1, with D maybe TRBD1 (6 bases). V was clipped by 2 bases and J by 7 bases, with 17 bases between them. Germline-derived CDR1 and CDR2 are MNHNS and SASEGT. The CDR3 spans 15 residues. The CDR3 spells CASSEPFHRDNEAFF. The DNA for the CDR3 is TGTGCCAGCAGTGAACCATTCCACAGGGATAATGAAGCTTTCTTT.

At least ten counts were recorded for this clonotype. V is TRBV29-1 and J is TRBJ2-1; 9 nucleotides agree with TRBD2. Looked up from germline, CDR1 is SQVTM and CDR2 is ANQGSEA. The length of the CDR3 is 17 residues. J lost 0 bases, V lost 3 bases, and 9 bases had no gene match. CDR3 nucleotides: TGCAGCGTTGATCGAGGGGTTAGCGGGGGCTCCTACAATGAGCAGTTCTTC. It encodes CSVDRGVSGGSYNEQFF.

The chain joins TRBV7-2 to TRBJ2-1; a possible D gene is TRBD2 (6 bases). V lost 5 bases, J lost 0 bases, and 17 bases lay in between. Germline CDR1 and CDR2: SGHTA and FQGNSA. CDR3 length: 17 residues. CDR3 loop: CASSRGVAVISYNEQFF. In DNA, the CDR3 is TGTGCCAGCAGCCGCGGGGTAGCCGTTATCTCCTACAATGAGCAGTTCTTC.

This clonotype was counted many times. The V gene is TRBV11-2, the J gene TRBJ1-1; the match to TRBD1 covers 8 bases. J lost 4 bases, V lost 1 base, and 11 bases had no gene match. Per the germline V gene, CDR1 is SGHAT and CDR2 is FQNNGV. This CDR3 is 17 amino acids long. CDR3 sequence reads: CASSLGQGAYFLTEAFF. The CDR3 coding sequence is TGTGCCAGCAGCTTAGGGCAGGGGGCCTACTTTCTCACTGAAGCTTTCTTT. The entire variable domain, with the rest obtained from reference TRBV11-2 and TRBJ1-1, is as follows: EAGVAQSPRYKIIEKRQSVAFWCNPISGHATLYWYQQILGQGPKLLIQFQNNGVVDDSQLPKDRFSAERLKGVDSTLKIQPAKLEDSAVYLCASSLGQGAYFLTEAFFGQGTRLTVV.

This clonotype was observed many times. This chain joins TRBV5-1 and TRBJ2-1; 9 positions match TRBD2. Unmatched junction bases numbered 7, after V lost 0 bases and J lost 6 bases. Germline lookup yields CDR1 SGHRS and CDR2 YFSETQ. The CDR3 contains 16 residues. The CDR3 bases are TGCGCCAGCAGCTTGGAGGCGCTAGCGGGAAGCAATGAGCAGTTCTTC. Amino acid sequence: CASSLEALAGSNEQFF.